The T cell receptor beta chain under discussion was sequenced for a study of blood T cell repertoires in COVID-19. In the study overall: From T cells, B-cell-depleted T cells, or PBMCs came the material, which was cDNA or gDNA.

CDR1 is LNHDA, CDR2 SQIVND, per germline (reference sequence). V trimming: 5 bases; J trimming: 0 bases; junction bases outside the gene matches: 7. CDR3 length: 16 residues. Per the original data handling: Amplification from reference gene primers served as the basis for estimated nucleated cell counts. Generated by immunoSEQ multiplex PCR, the TCRdb table keeps only in-frame clones and is missing some. The V and J calls and the clone size are those of that table, but D and trimming were determined from the DNA. This sample has about 480,000 clones, with about 91% found just once. This chain joins TRBV19 and TRBJ2-1; 7 nucleotides line up with TRBD2. The clonotype originates from a man younger than 35 with COVID-19, enrolled during active disease. Sequenced: peripheral blood. The CDR3 DNA reads TGTGCCAGTAGTTCAAGCGGGGTAAGCTCCTACAATGAGCAGTTCTTC. Translated, it gives CASSSSGVSSYNEQFF.